The clone carrying this T cell receptor beta chain was counted only a few times. The antigen remains undetermined. The data were obtained in a study of T cell repertoires in cytomegalovirus infection. TCRdb independently ran MiXCR on the reads; one entry per CDR3 protein. The data contain some 150,000 distinct CDR3 sequences, under 8.5% of them seen just once; the ten biggest clones take up more than 15%. The germline V gene encodes CDR1 MNHEY and CDR2 SVGEGT. The CDR3 is 13 amino acids. V gave up 5 bases and J gave up 9 bases, with 17 bases separating them. Overall study findings and caveats: HLA-C-restricted TCR beta clonotypes specific for CMV led the ex vivo response.

The source is a human donor in good health (CMV status not recorded). Some clones in this sample may be carry-over from other donors' samples. The chain couples TRBV6-2 or TRBV6-3 to TRBJ2-7; D might be TRBD2 (7 bases). The sequenced material came from PBMCs. For the CDR3, the DNA is TGTGCCAGCAGTCCCCTTGGGGGGGGCAGGCAGTACTTC. Its translation is CASSPLGGGRQYF.